This TCR beta chain was sequenced in a study of blood T cell repertoires in COVID-19. Turning to the study itself: The samples span acute and convalescent COVID-19 from the United States, Italy and Spain. PBMCs, B-cell-depleted T cells, or T cells provided the cDNA or gDNA that made up the material.

In the authors' methods: From reference gene primer amplification, estimates of nucleated cell counts were derived. Here immunoSEQ multiplex PCR was the method, and the copy in TCRdb shows in-frame clones only, minus some. D and trimming were read from the DNA, whereas the V and J calls and clone size are those reported in that table. The table records about 140,000 clones, over 80% of them present only once. The germline V gene has CDR1 MGHRA and CDR2 YSYEKL. The CDR3 extends over 15 amino acids. V was pared by 1 base and J by 1 base, with 10 bases between. The sequencing input was peripheral blood. The sequence was obtained from a human donor in a cohort sampled during active COVID-19. This chain links TRBV4-1 with TRBJ1-1; the D is unclear. CDR3 nucleotide sequence: TGCGCCAGCAGCCAAGTTTCCAGGCGGAACACTGAAGCTTTCTTT. Protein product: CASSQVSRRNTEAFF.